This TCR beta chain was sequenced in a study of blood T cell repertoires in COVID-19. Study context: Whether acute or convalescent, the COVID-19 samples came from the United States, Italy and Spain. In each case, the material was cDNA or gDNA derived from T cells, B-cell-depleted T cells, or PBMCs.

Seattle patients were enrolled during active infection and followed longitudinally. Germline V gene sequence: CDR1 MNHNS, CDR2 SASEGT. This CDR3 has 13 amino acids. V lost 3 bases to trimming and J lost 4 bases, with 9 bases between them. Authors' analysis steps: Amplifying reference gene primers gave estimates of nucleated cell counts. Clones were read by immunoSEQ multiplex PCR, and TCRdb kept only the in-frame ones, dropping some. Clone size and the V and J calls come from that table; the DNA yielded D and trimming. The sample includes fewer than 700,000 clones, less than 90% of them seen just once.

The origin of this receptor is a woman aged 45-59 years with COVID-19, enrolled during active disease. The sample consisted of peripheral blood. This chain uses TRBV6-1 with TRBJ1-2; D unclear. CDR3 residues: CASSDRQLYGYTF. Written as DNA, the CDR3 is TGTGCCAGCAGTGATCGACAACTCTATGGCTACACCTTC.